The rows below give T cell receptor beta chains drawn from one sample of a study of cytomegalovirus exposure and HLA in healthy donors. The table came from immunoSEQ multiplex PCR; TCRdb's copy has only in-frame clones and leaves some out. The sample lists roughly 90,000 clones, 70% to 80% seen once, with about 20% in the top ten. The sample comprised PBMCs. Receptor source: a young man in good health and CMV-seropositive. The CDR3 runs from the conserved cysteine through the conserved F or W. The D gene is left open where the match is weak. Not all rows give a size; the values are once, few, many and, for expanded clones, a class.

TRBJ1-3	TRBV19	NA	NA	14	CASSIQGIGNTIYF	TGTGCCAGTAGTATTCAGGGGATCGGAAACACCATATATTTT
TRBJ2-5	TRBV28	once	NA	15	CASSLAGLGEETQYF	TGTGCCAGCAGTTTGGCAGGGCTCGGGGAGGAAACCCAGTACTTC
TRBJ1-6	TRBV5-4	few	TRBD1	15	CASSGRTGGNSPLHF	TGTGCCAGCAGCGGGAGGACAGGGGGAAATTCACCCCTCCACTTT
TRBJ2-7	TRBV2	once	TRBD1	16	CASSEAYRGSSYEQYF	TGTGCCAGCAGTGAAGCCTACAGGGGGTCGTCCTACGAGCAGTACTTC
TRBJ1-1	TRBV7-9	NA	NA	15	CASSRPGVRNTEAFF	TGTGCCAGCAGCCGCCCCGGGGTGAGGAACACTGAAGCTTTCTTT
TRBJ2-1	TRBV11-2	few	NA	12	CASSLRLHEQFF	TGTGCCAGCAGCTTACGACTCCATGAGCAGTTCTTC
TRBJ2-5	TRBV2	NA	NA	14	CASGWAGRLETQYF	TGTGCCAGCGGCTGGGCAGGGCGGCTTGAGACCCAGTACTTC
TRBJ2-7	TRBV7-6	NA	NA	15	CASSDNAPASYEQYF	TGTGCCAGCAGCGATAACGCGCCTGCCTCCTACGAGCAGTACTTC
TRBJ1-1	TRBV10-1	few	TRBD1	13	CASKRGGETEAFF	TGCGCCAGCAAGAGAGGGGGCGAAACTGAAGCTTTCTTT
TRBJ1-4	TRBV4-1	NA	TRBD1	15	CASSFQGAPNEKLFF	TGCGCCAGCAGCTTCCAGGGGGCGCCTAATGAAAAACTGTTTTTT
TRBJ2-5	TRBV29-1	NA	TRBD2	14	CSVGNLAGLETQYF	TGCAGCGTAGGGAACCTAGCGGGGTTAGAGACCCAGTACTTC
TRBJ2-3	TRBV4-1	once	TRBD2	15	CASCPSGGRVDTQYF	TGCGCCAGCTGTCCTAGCGGGGGGCGAGTAGATACGCAGTATTTT
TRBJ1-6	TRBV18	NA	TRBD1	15	CASSPRGLDNSPLHF	TGTGCCAGCTCACCCAGGGGGCTCGATAATTCACCCCTCCACTTT
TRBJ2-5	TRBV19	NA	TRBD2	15	CASRPGTSGRETQYF	TGTGCCAGTAGGCCCGGGACTAGCGGGAGAGAGACCCAGTACTTC
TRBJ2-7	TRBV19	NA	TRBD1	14	CASSLGTGPYEQYF	TGTGCCAGTAGTCTTGGGACAGGGCCCTACGAGCAGTACTTC
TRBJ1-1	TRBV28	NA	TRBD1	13	CASSLSGGTEAFF	TGTGCCAGCAGTTTATCAGGGGGTACTGAAGCTTTCTTT
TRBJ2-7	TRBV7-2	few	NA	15	CASSSIGDTAYEQYF	TGTGCCAGCAGCTCAATAGGGGACACCGCCTACGAGCAGTACTTC
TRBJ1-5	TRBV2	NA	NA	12	CASSEPRKPQNF	TGTGCCAGCAGTGAACCCAGGAAGCCCCAGAATTTT
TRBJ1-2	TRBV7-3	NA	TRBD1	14	CASSLTAQGGGYTF	TGTGCCAGCAGCTTAACGGCGCAGGGGGGAGGCTACACCTTC
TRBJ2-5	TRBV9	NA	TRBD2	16	CASSPTSGGAGETQYF	TGTGCCAGCAGCCCAACTAGCGGGGGGGCTGGTGAGACCCAGTACTTC
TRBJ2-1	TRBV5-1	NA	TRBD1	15	CASSPGQGNYNEQFF	TGCGCCAGCAGCCCCGGACAGGGGAACTACAATGAGCAGTTCTTC
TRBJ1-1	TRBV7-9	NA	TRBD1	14	CASRSEQGDAEAFF	TGTGCCAGCAGATCCGAACAGGGGGATGCTGAAGCTTTCTTT
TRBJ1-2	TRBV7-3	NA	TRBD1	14	CASSLTGQTDGYTF	TGTGCCAGCAGCTTAACGGGACAGACCGATGGCTACACCTTC
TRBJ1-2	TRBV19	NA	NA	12	CASTGAPDGYTF	TGTGCCAGTACTGGGGCCCCAGATGGCTACACCTTC
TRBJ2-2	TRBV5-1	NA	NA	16	CASSLDLENYGGELFF	TGCGCCAGCAGCTTGGACCTGGAGAATTACGGCGGGGAGCTGTTTTTT
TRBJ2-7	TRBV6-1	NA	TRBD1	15	CASSRPGQGPNEQYF	TGTGCCAGCAGCCGACCGGGACAGGGGCCCAACGAGCAGTACTTC
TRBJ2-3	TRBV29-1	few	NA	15	CSVLRGPGGTDTQYF	TGCAGCGTCTTAAGGGGGCCCGGAGGGACAGATACGCAGTATTTT
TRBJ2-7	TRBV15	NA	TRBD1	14	CATSFGTGSYEQYF	TGTGCCACCAGCTTCGGGACAGGGTCCTACGAGCAGTACTTC
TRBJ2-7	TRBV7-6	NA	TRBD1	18	CASSLGHPTGTGIYEQYF	TGTGCCAGCAGCTTAGGACATCCTACCGGGACAGGGATATACGAGCAGTACTTC
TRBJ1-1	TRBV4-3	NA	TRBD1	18	CASSQEGGPGGWNTEAFF	TGCGCCAGCAGCCAAGAGGGGGGGCCAGGGGGCTGGAACACTGAAGCTTTCTTT
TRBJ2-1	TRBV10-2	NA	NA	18	CASRDTRLALTDGNEQFF	TGCGCCAGCAGGGATACAAGGCTAGCTCTCACCGACGGCAATGAGCAGTTCTTC
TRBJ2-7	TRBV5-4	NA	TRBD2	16	CASSPGLAGVGYEQYF	TGTGCCAGCAGCCCCGGACTAGCGGGAGTAGGCTACGAGCAGTACTTC
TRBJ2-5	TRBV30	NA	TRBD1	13	CASQGAVLETQYF	TGTGCCTCACAGGGGGCGGTTTTAGAGACCCAGTACTTC
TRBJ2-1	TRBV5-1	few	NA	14	CASSSAGPDNEQFF	TGCGCCAGCAGCTCGGCGGGCCCTGACAATGAGCAGTTCTTC
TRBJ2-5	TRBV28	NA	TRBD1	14	CASSESDRRETQYF	TGTGCCAGCAGTGAGTCGGACAGGCGAGAGACCCAGTACTTC
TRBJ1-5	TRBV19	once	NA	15	CASSSRVGVNQPQHF	TGTGCCAGTAGTTCCCGAGTGGGAGTCAATCAGCCCCAGCATTTT
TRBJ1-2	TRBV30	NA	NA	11	CAWSRDSGYPF	TGTGCCTGGAGTCGGGATAGTGGCTACCCCTTC
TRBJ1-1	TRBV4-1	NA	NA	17	CASSQDNGLTGNTEAFF	TGCGCCAGCAGCCAAGATAACGGCTTGACAGGGAACACTGAAGCTTTCTTT
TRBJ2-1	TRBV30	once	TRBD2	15	CAWRGGTSGSLEQFF	TGTGCCTGGAGGGGGGGGACTAGCGGGAGTTTAGAGCAGTTCTTC
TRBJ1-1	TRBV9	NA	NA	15	CASSVGWGRDTEAFF	TGTGCCAGCAGCGTAGGATGGGGGCGAGACACTGAAGCTTTCTTT
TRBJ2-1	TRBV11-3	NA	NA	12	CASSSRADEQFF	TGTGCCAGCAGCTCCAGGGCGGATGAGCAGTTCTTC
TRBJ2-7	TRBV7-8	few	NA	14	CASSLALAPYEQYF	TGTGCCAGCAGCTTAGCGCTGGCCCCCTACGAGCAGTACTTC
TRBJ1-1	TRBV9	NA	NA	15	CASSPHEGENTEAFF	TGTGCCAGCAGCCCTCACGAAGGGGAGAACACTGAAGCTTTCTTT
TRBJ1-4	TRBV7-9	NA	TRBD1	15	CASSLTGGTNEKLFF	TGTGCCAGCAGCCTAACAGGGGGCACTAATGAAAAACTGTTTTTT
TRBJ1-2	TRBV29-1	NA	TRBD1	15	CSAKTQGIGNYGYPF	TGCAGCGCAAAGACACAGGGGATCGGTAACTATGGCTACCCCTTC
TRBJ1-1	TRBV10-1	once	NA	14	CASTIRLLNTEAFF	TGCGCCAGCACAATTCGACTCCTGAACACTGAAGCTTTCTTT
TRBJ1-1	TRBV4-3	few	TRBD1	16	CASSQDGTGWGTEAFF	TGCGCCAGCAGCCAAGATGGGACAGGGTGGGGCACTGAAGCTTTCTTT
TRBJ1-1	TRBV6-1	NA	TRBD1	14	CASRLRQGATEAFF	TGTGCCAGCAGACTCAGACAGGGGGCCACTGAAGCTTTCTTT
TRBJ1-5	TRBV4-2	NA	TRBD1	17	CASSQPTGATYNQPQNF	TGTGCCAGCAGCCAACCTACAGGGGCCACCTATAATCAGCCCCAGAATTTT
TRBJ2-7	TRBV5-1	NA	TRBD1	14	CASSSGTGWYEQYF	TGCGCCAGCAGCTCCGGGACAGGGTGGTACGAGCAGTACTTC
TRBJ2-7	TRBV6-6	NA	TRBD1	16	CASSYQQGANNMEQYF	TGTGCCAGCAGTTACCAGCAGGGGGCCAACAACATGGAGCAGTACTTC
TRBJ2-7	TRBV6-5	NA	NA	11	CASSYSPSGYF	TGTGCCAGCAGTTACTCTCCTAGTGGGTACTTC
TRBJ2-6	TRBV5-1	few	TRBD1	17	CASSWTGGESGANVLTF	TGCGCCAGCAGCTGGACAGGGGGCGAATCTGGGGCCAACGTCCTGACTTTC
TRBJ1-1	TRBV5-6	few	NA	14	CASAGFGVNRLAFF	TGTGCCAGCGCAGGGTTTGGGGTTAATAGGCTTGCTTTCTTT
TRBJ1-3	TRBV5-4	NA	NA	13	CASSSSEGNTIYF	TGTGCCAGCAGCTCCTCCGAGGGAAACACCATATATTTT